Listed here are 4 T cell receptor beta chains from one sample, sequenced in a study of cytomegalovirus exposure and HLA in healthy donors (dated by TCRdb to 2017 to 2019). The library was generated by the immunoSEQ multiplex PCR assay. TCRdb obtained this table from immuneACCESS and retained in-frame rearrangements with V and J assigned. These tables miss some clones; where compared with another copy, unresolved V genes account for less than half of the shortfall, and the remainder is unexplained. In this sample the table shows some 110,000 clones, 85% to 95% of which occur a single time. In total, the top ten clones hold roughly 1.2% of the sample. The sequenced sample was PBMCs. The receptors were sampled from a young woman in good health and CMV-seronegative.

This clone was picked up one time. The CDR3 sequence: CASSLRSGQSSYEQYF. CDR3 in DNA: TGTGCCAGCAGCCTACGGTCAGGGCAGTCCTCCTACGAGCAGTACTTC. This sequence joins TRBV4-2 and TRBJ2-7; the D gene is possibly TRBD1 (5 bases). Germline V gene sequence: CDR1 LGHNA, CDR2 YNFKEQ. CDR3 length: 16 residues. The ends were cut back, 4 bases at V and 0 bases at J, with 16 bases in the middle.

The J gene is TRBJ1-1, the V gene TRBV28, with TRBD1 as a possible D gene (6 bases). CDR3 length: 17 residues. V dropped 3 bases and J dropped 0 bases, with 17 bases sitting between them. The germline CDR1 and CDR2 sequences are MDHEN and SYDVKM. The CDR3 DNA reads TGTGCCAGCAGTTTGTGGACAGTCTTACCAATGAACACTGAAGCTTTCTTT. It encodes CASSLWTVLPMNTEAFF.

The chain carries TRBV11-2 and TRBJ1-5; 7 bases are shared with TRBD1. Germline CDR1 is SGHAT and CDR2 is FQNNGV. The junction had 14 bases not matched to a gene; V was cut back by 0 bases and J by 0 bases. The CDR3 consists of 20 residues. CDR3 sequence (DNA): TGTGCCAGCAGCTTAGATTGGGGAGACAGGGTGGGTTTTAGCAATCAGCCCCAGCATTTT. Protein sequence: CASSLDWGDRVGFSNQPQHF.

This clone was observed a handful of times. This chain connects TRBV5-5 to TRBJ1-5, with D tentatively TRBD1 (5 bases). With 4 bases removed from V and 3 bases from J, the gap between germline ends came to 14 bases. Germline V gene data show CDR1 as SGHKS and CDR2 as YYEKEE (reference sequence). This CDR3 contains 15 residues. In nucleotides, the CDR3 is TGTGCCAGCAGCCGCGGCGGGGACCCCAATCAGCCCCAGCATTTT. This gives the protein CASSRGGDPNQPQHF.